This T cell receptor (beta chain) is drawn from a study of T cell responses to AZD1222 COVID-19 vaccine (dated by TCRdb to 2020 to 2023). Study-level background: Because spike-specific TCR depth and breadth did not differ between the two schedules, AZD1222 recipients who got a second dose at roughly 4 weeks were pooled with those who got a second dose at roughly 12 weeks. A total of more than 230 trial participants underwent TCR sequencing, of whom some 210 received two doses of AZD1222 and some 25 received two doses of the MenACWY control vaccine. Trial participants were enrolled by age into subgroups of 18-55, 56-69 and 70-plus years, and approximately 150, 30 and 60 TCR-sequenced participants, respectively, were included in these subgroups.

The CDR3 runs 12 residues from the cysteine to the phenylalanine. Just CDR3 DNA is preserved here, 36 bases in frame from base 1. Based on the germline V gene (reference sequence), the CDR1 and CDR2 sequences are SGHAT and FQDESV. V is clipped by 4 bases and J by 4 bases, and the sequence between their germline boundaries is 6 bases long. The CDR3 regions of human TCRbeta chains were analyzed by immunosequencing. Processing in the source paper ran as follows. TCRs in the repertoires were matched against a reference library of SARS-CoV-2-specific TCRs that had been generated with the MIRA antigen-specificity platform. Breadth was defined as the fraction of unique TCRs that were SARS-CoV-2-associated, and depth was defined as the fraction of total T cells that were SARS-CoV-2-associated. Each spike-specific TCR was assigned to its reactive spike region and to a CD4 or CD8 class using the MIRA data. Log10-transformed breadth and depth values were compared by one-way ANOVA with Sidak's multiple comparisons tests. This is the immuneACCESS table as TCRdb keeps it, with only in-frame sequences that have V and J called. A part of the clones is gone; compared with another copy, unresolved V genes explain less than half, and the rest is unexplained. That table gives V, J and clone size, and the DNA gave D and trimming. The table for this sample lists about 79,000 clones; more than 75% of them were counted only once. The ten most abundant clones make up roughly 21% of the sample.

Regarding this clone: Its binding antigen is unknown. Per-base quality was not reported, and no clone a single base away is much larger than it.

The intended sense of this specimen's time point label: baseline before first vaccination. Vaccinee samples were obtained from the UK trials COV001 and COV002, which included a single-blind randomized controlled phase 2/3 trial of AZD1222 (ChAdOx1 nCoV-19) in healthy adults. Trial participant PBMC samples were collected at day 0 and day 28 after the second dose for TCRbeta chain sequencing. Beyond this particular receptor, the publication reports: Epitopes outside the regions mutated in the B.1.351 and B.1.1.7 variants were reportedly recognized by nearly half of the unique spike-specific TCRs. The vaccine-associated CD4 TCRs covered the entire spike protein, and the dominant responses fell in regions 160-218 and 743-854. The 56-69-year group was small, and its depth increase did not reach significance, likely because of low power. Participants were mostly white British, with more females than males. The authors suggested clonal diversity may have been underestimated. After two AZD1222 doses, spike-specific TCR breadth and depth were significantly higher than at day 0 and than in MenACWY recipients. No day 14 peak-response samples were available, so repertoires were characterized only after the peak T cell response. Only six AZD1222 recipients were SARS-CoV-2 seropositive at baseline, limiting conclusions about previously exposed vaccinees.

The sequenced sample was peripheral blood, obtained on day 0 of AZD1222 vaccination. The TCR comes from an adult in good health. The rearranged segments are TRBV11-1 and TRBJ2-3; a confident D gene designation cannot be given. The nucleotide sequence is given as TGTGCCAGCAGCTCCTCCCCAGATACGCAGTATTTT. This encodes CASSSSPDTQYF.